This T cell receptor beta chain comes out of a study of blood T cell repertoires in COVID-19 (TCRdb year 2020). A note on the overall study: Samples covering the acute and convalescent phases of COVID-19 were provided by collaborators in the United States, Italy and Spain. The prospective study material was composed of cDNA or gDNA derived from T cells, B-cell-depleted T cells, or PBMCs. Where available, HLA class I and class II types were taken from metadata supplied by the sample provider and were not determined by assay-based typing. The sample metadata nearly always contained a de-identified subject ID, COVID-19 status, age in years and sex. The dataset comprised deeply sampled blood TCRbeta repertoires from subjects exposed to, actively infected with, or recovered from COVID-19. A freely available public database, intended as a resource for researchers studying the immune response to SARS-CoV-2, is where the repertoires were released. Samples were obtained from the ongoing ImmuneRACE study (first 160 participants) and from over 1,000 subjects provided by 6 global collaborators.

Collaborating institutions collected whole blood in K2EDTA tubes following their own protocols. Collaborator samples were shipped for TCRbeta analysis as frozen whole blood, isolated PBMCs, or DNA extracted from either sample type. With respect to this clone: It lacks a known antigen. No quality values exist for individual bases; no much larger clone is one base distant. At the DNA level, this CDR3 is encoded by other sequences in the same sample as well.

Counted from cysteine to phenylalanine, this CDR3 has 12 amino acids. The kept DNA is CDR3 alone, 36 bases in frame from the first base. CDR1 LGHDT and CDR2 YNNKEL are derived from the germline V gene (reference sequence). Trimming costs V 1 base and J 4 bases, and their ends lie 5 bases apart. The immunoSEQ Assay, a bias-controlled multiplex PCR, was used to amplify TCRbeta CDR3 regions from genomic DNA. Per the authors' processing: Within the assay, amplification of reference gene primers was used to estimate how many nucleated cells each sample contained. To quantify the absolute abundance of each unique TCRbeta CDR3 rearrangement, sequence reads were collapsed and filtered. Productive Simpson clonality was computed per sample as the square root of Simpson's diversity index over productive rearrangements. In its TCRdb copy, this immuneACCESS table keeps in-frame sequences only and misses some clones. Where compared with another copy, unresolved V genes explain less than half of these, and the others have no known cause. The V and J calls and clone size were taken over from that table, and D and trimming were inferred from the DNA. The sample includes about 95,000 clones, with 80% to 90% observed a single time. In total, the top ten clones hold about 15% of the sample.

Broader findings and caveats from the paper: Clinical and demographic metadata were provided uncurated, with the amount varying by source and participant.

The sample taken for sequencing was peripheral blood. This sequence originates from a human donor in a cohort sampled during active COVID-19. The chain is made from TRBV3-1 (or the pseudogene TRBV3-2) and TRBJ2-7; a tentative D match to TRBD2 spans 5 bases. In nucleotides, the sequence is TGTGCCAGCAGCCAAGGAGGGTACGAGCAGTACTTC. Its coded protein is CASSQGGYEQYF.